Listed below are T cell receptor beta chains from one sample, sequenced in a study of HIV-infected patients and healthy controls. TCRdb reanalysed the 5' RACE reads using MiXCR and keeps one entry per CDR3 protein. The sample consists of about 6,500 distinct CDR3 sequences, 7.4% of them appearing once. The material sequenced was blood, taken during antiretroviral therapy. These receptors originate from an adult with HIV infection. Each CDR3 is given with its conserved first and last residue. The D gene is left open where the match is weak. Not every row has a clone size; where given, it reads once, few, many or a size class.

d_call,j_call,v_call,clone_size,cdr3_aa,cdr3_nt
-,TRBJ2-3,TRBV12-5,medium-sized,CASGKTSTDTQYF,TGTGCTAGTGGCAAGACTAGCACAGATACGCAGTATTTT
-,TRBJ1-3,TRBV24-1,few,CATSDSTGVSGNTIYF,TGTGCCACCAGTGATTCCACGGGCGTCTCTGGAAACACCATATATTTT
TRBD1,TRBJ2-3,TRBV14,medium-sized,CASSWDRPPDTQYF,TGTGCCAGCAGCTGGGACAGGCCCCCAGATACGCAGTATTTT
TRBD1,TRBJ2-7,TRBV7-2,medium-sized,CASSLAGTGVHEQYF,TGTGCCAGCAGCTTAGCCGGGACAGGGGTACACGAGCAGTACTTC
TRBD1,TRBJ2-5,TRBV18,medium-sized,CASSPTPGQETQETQYF,TGTGCCAGCTCACCAACTCCCGGACAGGAGACCCAAGAGACCCAGTACTTC
TRBD1,TRBJ2-7,TRBV5-1,many,CASSLSGGVYEQYF,TGCGCCAGCAGCTTGTCAGGGGGCGTCTACGAGCAGTACTTC
-,TRBJ2-7,TRBV7-8,medium-sized,CASSFIVEPYEQYF,TGTGCCAGCAGCTTTATTGTCGAACCCTACGAGCAGTACTTC
-,TRBJ2-3,TRBV7-9,medium-sized,CASSFRETSTDTQYF,TGTGCCAGCAGCTTCCGGGAGACTAGCACAGATACGCAGTATTTT
TRBD2,TRBJ2-7,TRBV6-1,many,CASPGLAGASYEQYF,TGTGCCAGCCCGGGACTAGCGGGAGCTTCCTACGAGCAGTACTTC
TRBD2,TRBJ2-3,TRBV6-4,-,CASSPIGTSGLPTDTQYF,TGTGCCAGCAGTCCTATCGGGACTAGCGGATTACCCACAGATACGCAGTATTTT
-,TRBJ2-1,TRBV7-6,many,CASSFRDNYNEQFF,TGTGCCAGCAGCTTCCGGGACAACTACAATGAGCAGTTCTTC
-,TRBJ2-1,TRBV7-9,many,CASSSPSAGEQFF,TGTGCCAGCAGCTCCCCCTCAGCTGGGGAGCAGTTCTTC
TRBD1,TRBJ2-7,TRBV20-1,medium-sized,CTLSRDRIPYEQYF,TGCACCCTCTCCCGGGACAGGATTCCCTACGAGCAGTACTTC
TRBD1,TRBJ2-7,TRBV5-4,many,CASSGGQGSYEQYF,TGTGCCAGCAGCGGGGGACAGGGGTCCTACGAGCAGTACTTC
-,TRBJ2-1,TRBV20-1,medium-sized,CSAREHEAAREQFF,TGCAGTGCTAGAGAACACGAAGCGGCACGCGAGCAGTTCTTC
-,TRBJ1-1,TRBV6-5,medium-sized,CASSYWGENTEAFF,TGTGCCAGCAGTTATTGGGGAGAGAACACTGAAGCTTTCTTT
-,TRBJ2-3,TRBV29-1,medium-sized,CSVVKGSSTDTQYF,TGCAGCGTTGTCAAGGGGTCTAGCACAGATACGCAGTATTTT
TRBD2,TRBJ2-1,TRBV3-1,many,CASSQRTSENEQFF,TGTGCCAGCAGCCAAAGGACTAGTGAGAATGAGCAGTTCTTC
-,TRBJ1-1,TRBV6-2/TRBV6-3,medium-sized,CASSYGGWGTEAFF,TGTGCCAGCAGCTATGGGGGTTGGGGCACTGAAGCTTTCTTT
-,TRBJ1-1,TRBV5-1,many,CASSWRGNTEAFF,TGCGCCAGCAGCTGGAGGGGGAACACTGAAGCTTTCTTT
-,TRBJ1-1,TRBV12-3/TRBV12-4,-,CASRAILNTEAFF,TGTGCCAGCAGGGCGATCCTGAACACTGAAGCTTTCTTT
-,TRBJ2-7,TRBV7-2,many,CASSSGISSTYEQYF,TGTGCCAGCAGCTCAGGTATAAGTTCTACCTACGAGCAGTACTTC
-,TRBJ1-1,TRBV10-3,few,CAISESAPMNTEAFF,TGTGCCATCAGTGAGTCAGCACCCATGAACACTGAAGCTTTCTTT
TRBD2,TRBJ2-1,TRBV7-9,many,CASSYSGGAHNEQFF,TGTGCCAGCAGTTATAGCGGGGGGGCCCACAATGAGCAGTTCTTC
-,TRBJ1-6,TRBV30,medium-sized,CAWSDPITGSNSPLHF,TGTGCCTGGAGTGACCCAATAACAGGGAGCAATTCACCCCTCCACTTT
TRBD1,TRBJ1-4,TRBV29-1,medium-sized,CSVGQAGKLFF,TGCAGCGTCGGACAGGCAGGAAAACTGTTTTTT
TRBD1,TRBJ1-1,TRBV7-6,many,CASSLGTGARVTEAFF,TGTGCCAGCAGCTTAGGAACAGGGGCGCGGGTCACTGAAGCTTTCTTT
TRBD1,TRBJ1-2,TRBV5-1,medium-sized,CASSLAPTGEGGYTF,TGCGCCAGCAGCTTGGCTCCGACAGGGGAAGGCGGCTACACCTTC
TRBD2,TRBJ2-3,TRBV7-2,medium-sized,CASSSLAGVADTQYF,TGTGCCAGCAGTTCACTAGCGGGAGTGGCAGATACGCAGTATTTT
-,TRBJ2-1,TRBV10-3,-,CAISESLADEQFF,TGTGCCATCAGTGAGTCTCTGGCCGATGAGCAGTTCTTC
-,TRBJ1-4,TRBV7-9,medium-sized,CASGLTNEKLFF,TGTGCCAGCGGATTAACTAATGAAAAACTGTTTTTT
TRBD1,TRBJ2-7,TRBV7-9,medium-sized,CASSRDREFLEQYF,TGTGCCAGCAGCCGGGACAGGGAGTTTCTCGAGCAGTACTTC
-,TRBJ2-3,TRBV29-1,many,CSVPDRYTDTQYF,TGCAGCGTGCCGGACCGCTACACAGATACGCAGTATTTT
-,TRBJ2-5,TRBV29-1,medium-sized,CSVDRTDETQYF,TGCAGCGTTGATAGGACAGACGAGACCCAGTACTTC
TRBD1,TRBJ1-5,TRBV28,medium-sized,CASSLTPGGQPQHF,TGTGCCAGCAGTTTAACGCCAGGGGGGCAGCCCCAGCATTTT
-,TRBJ2-2,TRBV11-2,medium-sized,CASSLSSEGLNTGELFF,TGTGCCAGCAGCCTCAGCTCGGAGGGGCTGAACACCGGGGAGCTGTTTTTT
-,TRBJ2-3,TRBV12-3/TRBV12-4,medium-sized,CASSPYWEVTDTQYF,TGTGCCAGCAGTCCGTACTGGGAGGTCACAGATACGCAGTATTTT
-,TRBJ2-7,TRBV28,many,CASSGSGAYEQYF,TGTGCCAGCAGTGGGTCAGGGGCCTACGAGCAGTACTTC
TRBD1,TRBJ2-1,TRBV19,-,CASSMEQGAIIHNEQFF,TGTGCCAGTAGTATGGAACAGGGGGCGATTATTCACAATGAGCAGTTCTTC
TRBD2,TRBJ2-2,TRBV24-1,many,CATSLPGGSGELFF,TGTGCCACCAGTCTCCCGGGGGGATCCGGGGAGCTGTTTTTT